This is a list of T cell receptor beta chains from one sample in a study. TCRdb reprocessed the 5' RACE reads with MiXCR, giving one entry per CDR3 protein. The sample consists of tens of thousands of distinct CDR3 sequences, 20% to 30% of them appearing once. Sequenced input: naive CD4+ T cells sorted from a lymph node. The receptors shown here come from a female donor with breast cancer. Each CDR3 is given with its conserved first and last residue. D genes are given only for firm matches. Not all rows give a size; the values are once, few, many and, for expanded clones, a class.

CDR3aa: CASSVGQNQPQHF
CDR3nt: TGTGCCAGCAGCGTAGGACAGAATCAGCCCCAGCATTTT
j_gene: TRBJ1-5
d_gene: .
v_gene: TRBV9
len: 13
abundance: medium-sized

CDR3aa: CASSQDGLTSTDTQYF
CDR3nt: TGTGCCAGCAGCCAAGATGGACTAACAAGCACAGATACGCAGTATTTT
j_gene: TRBJ2-3
d_gene: .
v_gene: TRBV4-2
len: 16
abundance: few

CDR3aa: CASSDRLAGAEDTQYF
CDR3nt: TGTGCCAGCAGCGACAGACTAGCGGGAGCTGAAGATACGCAGTATTTT
j_gene: TRBJ2-3
d_gene: TRBD2
v_gene: TRBV6-2/TRBV6-3
len: 16
abundance: .

CDR3aa: CASSLLLPPYNEQFF
CDR3nt: TGTGCCAGCAGTTTATTACTCCCTCCCTACAATGAGCAGTTCTTC
j_gene: TRBJ2-1
d_gene: .
v_gene: TRBV12-3/TRBV12-4
len: 15
abundance: .

CDR3aa: CSVEGRRGQETQYF
CDR3nt: TGCAGCGTTGAGGGACGGCGGGGACAAGAGACCCAGTACTTC
j_gene: TRBJ2-5
d_gene: .
v_gene: TRBV29-1
len: 14
abundance: few

CDR3aa: CASSLKGNIQYF
CDR3nt: TGTGCCAGCAGTTTGAAGGGAAACATTCAGTACTTC
j_gene: TRBJ2-4
d_gene: .
v_gene: TRBV12-3/TRBV12-4
len: 12
abundance: few

CDR3aa: CASSSSPNYEQYF
CDR3nt: TGTGCCAGCAGCTCCTCCCCGAACTACGAGCAGTACTTC
j_gene: TRBJ2-7
d_gene: .
v_gene: TRBV7-3
len: 13
abundance: few

CDR3aa: CASSARTGGGNEQFF
CDR3nt: TGTGCCAGCAGTGCCCGGACAGGGGGCGGAAATGAGCAGTTCTTC
j_gene: TRBJ2-1
d_gene: TRBD1
v_gene: TRBV2
len: 15
abundance: .

CDR3aa: CASSLAAALQETQYF
CDR3nt: TGTGCCAGCAGCTTAGCCGCAGCTCTCCAGGAGACCCAGTACTTC
j_gene: TRBJ2-5
d_gene: .
v_gene: TRBV7-2
len: 15
abundance: medium-sized

CDR3aa: CASSQEAGGGYEQFF
CDR3nt: TGCGCCAGCAGCCAAGAAGCGGGAGGGGGGTATGAGCAGTTCTTC
j_gene: TRBJ2-1
d_gene: TRBD2
v_gene: TRBV4-1
len: 15
abundance: .

CDR3aa: CASSYGLAGGTQQYF
CDR3nt: TGTGCCAGCAGCTATGGACTAGCGGGAGGGACCCAGCAGTACTTC
j_gene: TRBJ2-7
d_gene: TRBD2
v_gene: TRBV4-2
len: 15
abundance: .

CDR3aa: CASSYSRREDQETQYF
CDR3nt: TGTGCCAGCAGTTACTCTAGGAGGGAGGACCAAGAGACCCAGTACTTC
j_gene: TRBJ2-5
d_gene: .
v_gene: TRBV6-2/TRBV6-3
len: 16
abundance: many

CDR3aa: CASSDPRETQYF
CDR3nt: TGTGCCAGCAGTGACCCGCGGGAGACCCAGTACTTC
j_gene: TRBJ2-5
d_gene: .
v_gene: TRBV6-2/TRBV6-3
len: 12
abundance: many

CDR3aa: CAWSAQTVVSRNSPLHF
CDR3nt: TGTGCCTGGAGTGCTCAGACGGTCGTCTCAAGGAATTCACCCCTCCACTTT
j_gene: TRBJ1-6
d_gene: .
v_gene: TRBV30
len: 17
abundance: .

CDR3aa: CASSSRQGQGIDNEQFF
CDR3nt: TGCGCCAGCAGCTCCCGACAGGGACAGGGGATTGACAATGAGCAGTTCTTC
j_gene: TRBJ2-1
d_gene: TRBD1
v_gene: TRBV4-1
len: 17
abundance: many

CDR3aa: CASSQARGADYGCTF
CDR3nt: TGCGCCAGCAGCCAGGCTAGGGGGGCGGACTATGGCTGCACCTTC
j_gene: TRBJ1-2
d_gene: .
v_gene: TRBV4-1
len: 15
abundance: few

CDR3aa: CASSLQGYEQYF
CDR3nt: TGTGCCAGCAGCTTACAGGGGTACGAGCAGTACTTC
j_gene: TRBJ2-7
d_gene: TRBD1
v_gene: TRBV5-5
len: 12
abundance: .

CDR3aa: CASSFSPSSTDTQYF
CDR3nt: TGTGCCAGCAGTTTCTCTCCTTCTAGCACAGATACGCAGTATTTT
j_gene: TRBJ2-3
d_gene: .
v_gene: TRBV27
len: 15
abundance: few

CDR3aa: CASSFAPQAAEAFF
CDR3nt: TGTGCCAGCAGTTTCGCCCCCCAAGCCGCTGAAGCTTTCTTT
j_gene: TRBJ1-1
d_gene: .
v_gene: TRBV12-3/TRBV12-4
len: 14
abundance: few